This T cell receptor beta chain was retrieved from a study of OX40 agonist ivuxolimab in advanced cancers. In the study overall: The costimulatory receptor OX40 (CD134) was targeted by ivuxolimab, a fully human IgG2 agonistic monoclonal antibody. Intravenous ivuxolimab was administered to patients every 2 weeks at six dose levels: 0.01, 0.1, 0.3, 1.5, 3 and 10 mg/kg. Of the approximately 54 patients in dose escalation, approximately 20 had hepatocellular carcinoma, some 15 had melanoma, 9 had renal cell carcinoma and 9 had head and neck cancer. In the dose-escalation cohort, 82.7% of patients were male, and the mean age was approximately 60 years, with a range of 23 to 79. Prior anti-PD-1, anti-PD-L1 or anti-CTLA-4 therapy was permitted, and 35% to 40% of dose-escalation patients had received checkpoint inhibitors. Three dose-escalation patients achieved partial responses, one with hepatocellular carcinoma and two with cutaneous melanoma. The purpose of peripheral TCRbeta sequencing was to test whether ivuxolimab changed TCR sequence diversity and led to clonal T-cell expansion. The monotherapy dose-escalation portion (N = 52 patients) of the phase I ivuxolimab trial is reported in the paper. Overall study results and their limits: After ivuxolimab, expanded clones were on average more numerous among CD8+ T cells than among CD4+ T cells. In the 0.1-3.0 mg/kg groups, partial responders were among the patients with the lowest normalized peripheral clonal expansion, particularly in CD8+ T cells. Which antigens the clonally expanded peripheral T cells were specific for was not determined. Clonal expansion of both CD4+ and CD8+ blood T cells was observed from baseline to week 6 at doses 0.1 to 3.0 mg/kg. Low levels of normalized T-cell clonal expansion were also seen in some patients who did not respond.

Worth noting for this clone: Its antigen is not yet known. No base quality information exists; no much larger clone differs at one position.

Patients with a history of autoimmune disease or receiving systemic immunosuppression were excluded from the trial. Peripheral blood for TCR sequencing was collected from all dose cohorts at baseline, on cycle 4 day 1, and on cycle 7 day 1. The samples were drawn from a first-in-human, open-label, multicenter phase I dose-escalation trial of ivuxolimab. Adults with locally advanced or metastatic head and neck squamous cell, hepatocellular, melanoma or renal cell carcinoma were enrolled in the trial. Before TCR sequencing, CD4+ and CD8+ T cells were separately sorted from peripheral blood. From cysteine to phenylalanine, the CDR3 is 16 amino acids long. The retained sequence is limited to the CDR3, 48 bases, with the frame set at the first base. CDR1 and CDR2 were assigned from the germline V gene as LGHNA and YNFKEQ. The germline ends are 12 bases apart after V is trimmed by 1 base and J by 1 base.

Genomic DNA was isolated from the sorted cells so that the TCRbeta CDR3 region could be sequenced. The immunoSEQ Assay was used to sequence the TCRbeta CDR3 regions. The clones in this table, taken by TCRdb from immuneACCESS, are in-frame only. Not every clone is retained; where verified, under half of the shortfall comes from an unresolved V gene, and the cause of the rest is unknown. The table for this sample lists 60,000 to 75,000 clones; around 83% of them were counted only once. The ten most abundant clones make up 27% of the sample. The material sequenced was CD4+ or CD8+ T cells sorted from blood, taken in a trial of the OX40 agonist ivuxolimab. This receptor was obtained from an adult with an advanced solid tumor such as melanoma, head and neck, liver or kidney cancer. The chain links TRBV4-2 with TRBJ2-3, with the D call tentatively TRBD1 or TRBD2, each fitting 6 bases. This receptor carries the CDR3 CASSQVLRGGTDTQYF. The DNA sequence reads TGTGCCAGCAGCCAAGTCTTGAGGGGGGGCACAGATACGCAGTATTTT.